This is a list of T cell receptor beta chains from one sample in a study of T-cell reconstitution after alpha-beta-depleted transplantation in children. TCRdb reprocessed the PCR reads via MiXCR and lists one record per CDR3 protein. Found here are about 200,000 distinct CDR3 sequences, about 6.6% of them singletons; the top ten hold around 5%. This specimen consisted of PBMCs, obtained before TCRalphabeta/CD19-depleted stem cell transplant. The receptors were gathered from a boy younger than 10 with acute lymphoblastic leukemia, due to receive a stem cell transplant. Each CDR3 is given with its conserved first and last residue. D genes are given only for firm matches. The size field is filled for only some rows; it gives once, few, many or a size class.

V	size	D	J	CDR3	DNA
TRBV5-6	few	TRBD2	TRBJ2-3	CASSRSGRLADTQYF	TGTGCCAGCAGCCGTAGCGGGAGGTTGGCAGATACGCAGTATTTT
TRBV13	many	NA	TRBJ2-3	CASSFSGRRSSDTQYF	TGTGCCAGCAGCTTTTCCGGGCGGCGTAGCTCAGATACGCAGTATTTT
TRBV12-3/TRBV12-4	few	TRBD2	TRBJ2-3	CASSSWTSGGADTQYF	TGTGCCAGCAGCTCGTGGACTAGCGGGGGGGCAGATACGCAGTATTTT
TRBV11-2	many	NA	TRBJ2-1	CASSLHSGGPHYNEQFF	TGTGCCAGCAGCTTACATAGCGGCGGGCCTCACTACAATGAGCAGTTCTTC
TRBV11-1	few	NA	TRBJ2-2	CASSLGMGITSNTGELFF	TGTGCCAGCAGCTTAGGGATGGGAATAACCTCGAACACCGGGGAGCTGTTTTTT
TRBV5-8	NA	NA	TRBJ1-6	CASSLARLPNSPLHF	TGTGCCAGCAGCTTGGCCAGACTTCCAAATTCACCCCTCCACTTT
TRBV2	many	NA	TRBJ1-2	CASSETSTGPYGYTF	TGTGCCAGCAGTGAAACTTCGACAGGCCCCTATGGCTACACCTTC
TRBV12-3/TRBV12-4	NA	TRBD1	TRBJ1-4	CASSFRGGNEKLFF	TGTGCCAGCAGTTTCAGGGGGGGAAATGAAAAACTGTTTTTT
TRBV28	many	TRBD1	TRBJ1-2	CASRPEDREDGYTF	TGTGCCAGCAGACCCGAGGACAGGGAGGACGGCTACACCTTC
TRBV18	NA	NA	TRBJ1-1	CASSEGLDTEAFF	TGTGCCAGCTCAGAGGGTCTAGACACTGAAGCTTTCTTT
TRBV21-1	many	NA	TRBJ2-1	CASSIGTSGNLDEQFF	TGTGCCAGCAGCATAGGCACTAGCGGGAACCTGGATGAGCAGTTCTTC
TRBV6-1	many	TRBD1	TRBJ2-7	CASSPGWGQSPYEQYF	TGTGCCAGCAGTCCGGGGTGGGGACAGTCCCCCTACGAGCAGTACTTC
TRBV24-1	many	TRBD1	TRBJ2-3	CATSDLGQGTDTQYF	TGTGCCACCAGTGATTTGGGACAGGGCACAGATACGCAGTATTTT
TRBV27	many	NA	TRBJ2-1	CASSLYQGGDYEQFF	TGTGCCAGCAGTTTGTACCAGGGGGGGGATTACGAGCAGTTCTTC
TRBV7-7	many	TRBD2	TRBJ2-2	CASSLGTSLNTGELFF	TGTGCTAGCAGCTTAGGGACTAGCCTGAACACCGGGGAGCTGTTTTTT
TRBV12-3/TRBV12-4	many	NA	TRBJ2-1	CASSFGGAGNEQFF	TGTGCCAGCAGTTTCGGAGGGGCGGGCAATGAGCAGTTCTTC
TRBV20-1	many	NA	TRBJ2-1	CSAEDPGYNEQFF	TGCAGTGCTGAAGACCCCGGGTACAATGAGCAGTTCTTC
TRBV20-1	NA	NA	TRBJ2-1	CSDGHYNEQFF	TGCAGCGACGGCCACTACAATGAGCAGTTCTTC
TRBV20-1	many	TRBD2	TRBJ2-1	CSARDPGTSGDEQFF	TGCAGTGCTAGAGATCCCGGGACTAGCGGTGATGAGCAGTTCTTC
TRBV11-2	many	TRBD1	TRBJ2-7	CASSPLSRQGPYEQYF	TGTGCCAGCAGCCCCCTGTCGAGACAGGGGCCCTACGAGCAGTACTTC
TRBV9	many	TRBD1	TRBJ2-7	CASIDRGQGFYEQYF	TGTGCCAGCATCGATCGTGGACAGGGATTTTACGAGCAGTACTTC
TRBV28	many	TRBD2	TRBJ2-1	CASRTSGEIEQFF	TGTGCCAGCAGAACAAGCGGGGAGATCGAGCAGTTCTTC
TRBV20-1	NA	NA	TRBJ2-3	CSAVQLDTQYF	TGCAGTGCTGTCCAGCTGGATACGCAGTATTTT